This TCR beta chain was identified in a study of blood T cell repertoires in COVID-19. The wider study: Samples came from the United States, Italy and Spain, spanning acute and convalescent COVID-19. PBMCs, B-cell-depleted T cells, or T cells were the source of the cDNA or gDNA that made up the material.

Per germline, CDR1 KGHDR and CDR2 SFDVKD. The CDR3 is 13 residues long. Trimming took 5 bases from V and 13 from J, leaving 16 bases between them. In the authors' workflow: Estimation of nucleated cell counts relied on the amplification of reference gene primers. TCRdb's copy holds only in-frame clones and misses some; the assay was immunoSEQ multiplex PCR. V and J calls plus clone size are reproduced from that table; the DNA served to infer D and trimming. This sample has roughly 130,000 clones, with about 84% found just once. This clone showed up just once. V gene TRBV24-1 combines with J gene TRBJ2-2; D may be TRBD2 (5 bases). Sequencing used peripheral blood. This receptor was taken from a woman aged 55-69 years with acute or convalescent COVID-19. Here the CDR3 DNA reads TGTGCCACCAGTGGTAGTGTCGACGCGGGGCTGTTTTTT. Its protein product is CATSGSVDAGLFF.